These T cell receptor beta chains were read from a single sample in a study of CD8 T cells in ankylosing spondylitis. TCRdb used MiXCR to reprocess the 5' RACE reads, holding one entry per CDR3 protein. Of roughly 470,000 distinct CDR3 sequences in the sample, about 24% were seen once. Sequences were obtained from blood, either unsorted or a sorted T cell fraction (not recorded which). Every receptor here comes from a male donor with ankylosing spondylitis. The CDR3 runs from the conserved cysteine through the conserved F or W. Fields, in order: J gene, clone size, V gene, D gene, CDR3 protein, CDR3 DNA. A D gene is named only where the DNA matches it firmly. Not all rows give a size; the values are once, few, many and, for expanded clones, a class.

J gene: TRBJ2-1
clone size: NA
V gene: TRBV20-1
D gene: TRBD2
CDR3 protein: CSARPPGLVNNEQFF
CDR3 DNA: TGCAGTGCTAGGCCACCGGGACTAGTGAACAATGAGCAGTTCTTC

J gene: TRBJ2-1
clone size: few
V gene: TRBV5-1
D gene: NA
CDR3 protein: CASSTVGTGYNEQFF
CDR3 DNA: TGCGCCAGCAGCACCGTCGGTACCGGGTACAATGAGCAGTTCTTC

J gene: TRBJ1-1
clone size: few
V gene: TRBV5-1
D gene: NA
CDR3 protein: CASSWDKNTEAFF
CDR3 DNA: TGCGCCAGCAGTTGGGACAAGAACACTGAAGCTTTCTTT

J gene: TRBJ1-4
clone size: NA
V gene: TRBV29-1
D gene: NA
CDR3 protein: CSVGEGDRLFF
CDR3 DNA: TGCAGCGTTGGTGAGGGAGATCGACTGTTTTTT

J gene: TRBJ1-3
clone size: NA
V gene: TRBV7-9
D gene: NA
CDR3 protein: CASSPGVTGNTIYF
CDR3 DNA: TGTGCCAGCAGCCCAGGGGTAACTGGAAACACCATATATTTT

J gene: TRBJ1-2
clone size: NA
V gene: TRBV7-9
D gene: TRBD1
CDR3 protein: CASSSYRGDYGYTF
CDR3 DNA: TGTGCCAGCAGCTCATACAGGGGGGACTATGGCTACACCTTC

J gene: TRBJ2-1
clone size: few
V gene: TRBV5-6
D gene: NA
CDR3 protein: CASSLTDRSYNEQFF
CDR3 DNA: TGTGCCAGCAGCTTGACAGACCGCTCCTACAATGAGCAGTTCTTC

J gene: TRBJ1-4
clone size: NA
V gene: TRBV5-1
D gene: NA
CDR3 protein: CASSLYPVENEKLFF
CDR3 DNA: TGCGCCAGCAGCTTGTACCCGGTAGAGAATGAAAAACTGTTTTTT

J gene: TRBJ1-3
clone size: few
V gene: TRBV6-2/TRBV6-3
D gene: NA
CDR3 protein: CASSQHRDSSSGNTIYF
CDR3 DNA: TGTGCCAGCAGTCAACACCGGGACTCGAGCTCTGGAAACACCATATATTTT

J gene: TRBJ1-4
clone size: NA
V gene: TRBV12-3/TRBV12-4
D gene: NA
CDR3 protein: CASSGPETGDEKLFF
CDR3 DNA: TGTGCCAGCAGTGGGCCCGAAACCGGGGATGAAAAACTGTTTTTT

J gene: TRBJ2-5
clone size: NA
V gene: TRBV29-1
D gene: NA
CDR3 protein: CSVRGGNKKETQYF
CDR3 DNA: TGCAGCGTGAGGGGGGGTAACAAAAAAGAGACCCAGTACTTC

J gene: TRBJ1-2
clone size: few
V gene: TRBV10-3
D gene: TRBD1
CDR3 protein: CAISQWTGRENYGYTF
CDR3 DNA: TGTGCCATCAGTCAGTGGACAGGGAGAGAAAACTATGGCTACACCTTC

J gene: TRBJ2-1
clone size: NA
V gene: TRBV6-2/TRBV6-3
D gene: NA
CDR3 protein: CASSYGWWDEQFF
CDR3 DNA: TGTGCCAGCAGTTACGGATGGTGGGATGAGCAGTTCTTC

J gene: TRBJ2-5
clone size: NA
V gene: TRBV18
D gene: NA
CDR3 protein: CASSPRQPPAGTQYF
CDR3 DNA: TGTGCCAGCTCACCTCGACAGCCCCCGGCCGGGACCCAGTACTTC

J gene: TRBJ2-4
clone size: NA
V gene: TRBV12-3/TRBV12-4
D gene: TRBD2
CDR3 protein: CASSLGLAGAAKNIQYF
CDR3 DNA: TGTGCCAGCAGTTTGGGACTAGCGGGGGCCGCCAAAAACATTCAGTACTTC

J gene: TRBJ2-1
clone size: NA
V gene: TRBV20-1
D gene: NA
CDR3 protein: CSAIRGAARNEQFF
CDR3 DNA: TGCAGTGCTATTAGGGGGGCTGCTCGCAATGAGCAGTTCTTC

J gene: TRBJ2-7
clone size: once
V gene: TRBV12-1
D gene: NA
CDR3 protein: CASSFVRLAGANYEQYF
CDR3 DNA: TGTGCCAGCAGCTTTGTGCGGCTAGCGGGAGCGAACTACGAGCAGTACTTC

J gene: TRBJ1-1
clone size: NA
V gene: TRBV28
D gene: NA
CDR3 protein: CASTPPLQPGTEAFF
CDR3 DNA: TGTGCCAGCACCCCCCCATTACAACCTGGCACTGAAGCTTTCTTT

J gene: TRBJ2-1
clone size: few
V gene: TRBV20-1
D gene: NA
CDR3 protein: CSAERIQYNEQFF
CDR3 DNA: TGCAGTGCAGAGCGGATCCAGTACAATGAGCAGTTCTTC

J gene: TRBJ1-1
clone size: NA
V gene: TRBV29-1
D gene: NA
CDR3 protein: CSVEGLRLNTEAFF
CDR3 DNA: TGCAGCGTTGAAGGGTTACGACTCAACACTGAAGCTTTCTTT

J gene: TRBJ2-1
clone size: few
V gene: TRBV20-1
D gene: NA
CDR3 protein: CSASSAMTYNEQFF
CDR3 DNA: TGCAGTGCTAGCAGCGCGATGACATACAATGAGCAGTTCTTC

J gene: TRBJ1-1
clone size: NA
V gene: TRBV20-1
D gene: NA
CDR3 protein: CSARKGGDGTEAFF
CDR3 DNA: TGCAGTGCTAGAAAGGGGGGGGATGGGACTGAAGCTTTCTTT

J gene: TRBJ1-1
clone size: NA
V gene: TRBV29-1
D gene: NA
CDR3 protein: CSVGYPNEAFF
CDR3 DNA: TGCAGCGTGGGCTACCCGAATGAAGCTTTCTTT

J gene: TRBJ2-1
clone size: few
V gene: TRBV3-1
D gene: NA
CDR3 protein: CASSQGVLPNEQFF
CDR3 DNA: TGTGCCAGCAGCCAGGGCGTACTACCTAATGAGCAGTTCTTC

J gene: TRBJ1-4
clone size: NA
V gene: TRBV14
D gene: NA
CDR3 protein: CASSRTLSGATNEKLFF
CDR3 DNA: TGTGCCAGCAGCCGAACCCTTTCCGGTGCAACTAATGAAAAACTGTTTTTT

J gene: TRBJ1-2
clone size: NA
V gene: TRBV29-1
D gene: NA
CDR3 protein: CSVSSTWGYTF
CDR3 DNA: TGCAGCGTGTCGTCCACTTGGGGCTACACCTTC

J gene: TRBJ1-2
clone size: few
V gene: TRBV5-6
D gene: NA
CDR3 protein: CASSLVGDRYGYTF
CDR3 DNA: TGTGCCAGCAGCTTGGTAGGGGATCGCTATGGCTACACCTTC

J gene: TRBJ2-5
clone size: NA
V gene: TRBV7-2
D gene: NA
CDR3 protein: CASSLEPPTQYF
CDR3 DNA: TGTGCCAGCAGCTTAGAACCGCCGACCCAGTACTTC

J gene: TRBJ1-1
clone size: NA
V gene: TRBV27
D gene: NA
CDR3 protein: CASSLRFVNTEAFF
CDR3 DNA: TGTGCCAGCAGTTTACGGTTTGTGAACACTGAAGCTTTCTTT

J gene: TRBJ2-5
clone size: few
V gene: TRBV5-1
D gene: TRBD2
CDR3 protein: CASSYGLAASVQTQYF
CDR3 DNA: TGCGCCAGCAGCTACGGACTAGCGGCCTCCGTGCAGACCCAGTACTTC

J gene: TRBJ2-1
clone size: few
V gene: TRBV5-1
D gene: TRBD1
CDR3 protein: CASSHGTVTYNEQFF
CDR3 DNA: TGCGCCAGCAGCCACGGGACAGTAACCTACAATGAGCAGTTCTTC

J gene: TRBJ2-1
clone size: few
V gene: TRBV18
D gene: NA
CDR3 protein: CASSTGIVYNEQFF
CDR3 DNA: TGTGCCAGCTCAACCGGGATAGTGTACAATGAGCAGTTCTTC